These T cell receptor beta chains were read from a single sample in a study of long-term antiretroviral therapy in people with HIV. Repertoires were generated with immunoSEQ multiplex PCR, while TCRdb's copy carries only in-frame clones and drops some. The sample lists 25,000 to 35,000 clones, 94% occurring once. The material sequenced was unsorted PBMCs, taken 7.3 to 7.5 years after starting antiretroviral therapy. The source of these receptors is a man aged 50 or older with HIV. Each CDR3 is given with its conserved first and last residue. Fields, in order: D gene, V gene, clone size, J gene, CDR3 DNA, CDR3 protein. The D gene is left open where the match is weak. Not every row has a clone size; where given, it reads once, few, many or a size class.

d_gene: -
v_gene: TRBV19
abundance: -
j_gene: TRBJ2-2
CDR3nt: TGTGCCAGTAGTATCAGGGGCAGGGTTCGTCACGGGGAGCTGTTTTTT
CDR3aa: CASSIRGRVRHGELFF

d_gene: -
v_gene: TRBV4-1
abundance: -
j_gene: TRBJ2-7
CDR3nt: TGCGCCAGCAGCCCTATGTTGCACCAGGGGAGCTCCTACGAGCAGTACTTC
CDR3aa: CASSPMLHQGSSYEQYF

d_gene: TRBD1
v_gene: TRBV9
abundance: -
j_gene: TRBJ1-6
CDR3nt: TGTGCCAGCAGCCCACAGGGGCTTGACTCCTATAATTCACCCCTCCACTTT
CDR3aa: CASSPQGLDSYNSPLHF

d_gene: -
v_gene: TRBV7-9
abundance: -
j_gene: TRBJ2-7
CDR3nt: TGTGCCAGCAGCTCCCAGTTTTACGAGCAGTACTTC
CDR3aa: CASSSQFYEQYF

d_gene: TRBD1
v_gene: TRBV18
abundance: -
j_gene: TRBJ1-1
CDR3nt: TGTGCCAGCTCTAACCCCGGGACAGGGAACACTGAAGCTTTCTTT
CDR3aa: CASSNPGTGNTEAFF

d_gene: -
v_gene: TRBV25-1
abundance: -
j_gene: TRBJ2-3
CDR3nt: TGTGCCAGCAGTGTTGACAGGGAGGTAAATACGCAGTATTTT
CDR3aa: CASSVDREVNTQYF

d_gene: -
v_gene: TRBV6-5
abundance: once
j_gene: TRBJ1-1
CDR3nt: TGTGCCAGCAGTTACCGGGGACCGTCCTCGAGCTCAGCTTTCTTT
CDR3aa: CASSYRGPSSSSAFF

d_gene: -
v_gene: TRBV5-1
abundance: -
j_gene: TRBJ1-3
CDR3nt: TGCGCCAGCAGCTTGAAAGTCTCTGGAAACACCATATATTTT
CDR3aa: CASSLKVSGNTIYF

d_gene: TRBD1
v_gene: TRBV29-1
abundance: -
j_gene: TRBJ2-7
CDR3nt: TGCAGCGTTTTGGGGACCGGGACAGGGGGCCTAAGCTCCTACGAGCAGTACTTC
CDR3aa: CSVLGTGTGGLSSYEQYF

d_gene: -
v_gene: TRBV6-5
abundance: -
j_gene: TRBJ2-1
CDR3nt: TGTGCCAGCAGTTACGCGGGGTCCTATTACAATGAGCAGTTCTTC
CDR3aa: CASSYAGSYYNEQFF

d_gene: -
v_gene: TRBV7-6
abundance: -
j_gene: TRBJ1-1
CDR3nt: TGTGCCAGCAGCTTAGGGCAGGGGTGGGGTGACACTGAAGCCTTCTTT
CDR3aa: CASSLGQGWGDTEAFF

d_gene: -
v_gene: TRBV30
abundance: -
j_gene: TRBJ1-2
CDR3nt: TGTGCCTGGCACAACCTTAACTATGGCTACACCTTC
CDR3aa: CAWHNLNYGYTF

d_gene: -
v_gene: TRBV7-2
abundance: -
j_gene: TRBJ1-6
CDR3nt: TGTGCCAGCAGCTTAAACAGGGATCGACCCCTCCACTTT
CDR3aa: CASSLNRDRPLHF

d_gene: -
v_gene: TRBV28
abundance: -
j_gene: TRBJ1-5
CDR3nt: TGTGCCAGCAGTTTCCCTCCCAGGTTTTATCAGCCCCAGCATTTT
CDR3aa: CASSFPPRFYQPQHF

d_gene: -
v_gene: TRBV7-2
abundance: -
j_gene: TRBJ2-2
CDR3nt: TGTGCCAGCAGCTTAGTAGCGAACACCGGGGAGCTGTTTTTT
CDR3aa: CASSLVANTGELFF

d_gene: TRBD1
v_gene: TRBV5-5
abundance: -
j_gene: TRBJ2-7
CDR3nt: TGTGCCAGCAGCTTGCATCAGGGACAGGACGAGCAGTACTTC
CDR3aa: CASSLHQGQDEQYF

d_gene: -
v_gene: TRBV15
abundance: -
j_gene: TRBJ2-3
CDR3nt: TGTGCCACTAGAAAAGGCAGTAGCACAGATACGCAGTATTTT
CDR3aa: CATRKGSSTDTQYF

d_gene: TRBD2
v_gene: TRBV9
abundance: -
j_gene: TRBJ2-7
CDR3nt: TGTGCCAGCAGCGTAGCGGGGGGAGATGGCGAGCAGTACTTC
CDR3aa: CASSVAGGDGEQYF

d_gene: TRBD1
v_gene: TRBV29-1
abundance: few
j_gene: TRBJ1-1
CDR3nt: TGCAGCGGAATCACAGGGGGGAACACTGAAGCTTTCTTT
CDR3aa: CSGITGGNTEAFF

d_gene: TRBD1
v_gene: TRBV4-3
abundance: -
j_gene: TRBJ1-4
CDR3nt: TGCGCCAGCAGCCAAGGAGTGGGAGGGGGCGAAAAACTGTTTTTT
CDR3aa: CASSQGVGGGEKLFF

d_gene: -
v_gene: TRBV10-2
abundance: -
j_gene: TRBJ1-1
CDR3nt: TGCGCCAGCAGTGAGGGCAGGGGTGGGAGCATGAACACTGAAGCTTTCTTT
CDR3aa: CASSEGRGGSMNTEAFF

d_gene: -
v_gene: TRBV7-6
abundance: -
j_gene: TRBJ2-3
CDR3nt: TGTGCCAGCAACACCGGGGCTAGCACAGATACGCAGTATTTT
CDR3aa: CASNTGASTDTQYF

d_gene: -
v_gene: TRBV2
abundance: -
j_gene: TRBJ2-7
CDR3nt: TGTGCCAGCGGGGACGGGCTACAGTACTTC
CDR3aa: CASGDGLQYF

d_gene: -
v_gene: TRBV5-6
abundance: once
j_gene: TRBJ2-1
CDR3nt: TGTGCCAGCAGCTTGGCCGGGGACTACAATGAGCAGTTCTTC
CDR3aa: CASSLAGDYNEQFF

d_gene: -
v_gene: TRBV30
abundance: -
j_gene: TRBJ2-3
CDR3nt: TGTGCCTGGAGTGTACGGGGCACAGATACGCAGTATTTT
CDR3aa: CAWSVRGTDTQYF

d_gene: TRBD2
v_gene: TRBV11-2
abundance: once
j_gene: TRBJ2-3
CDR3nt: TGTGCCAGCAGCTTAGGTCTTCTAGCGGGAGGAACAGATACGCAGTATTTT
CDR3aa: CASSLGLLAGGTDTQYF

d_gene: -
v_gene: TRBV7-9
abundance: -
j_gene: TRBJ2-6
CDR3nt: TGTGCCAGCAGCCCCTCCTTAAGCTCTGGGGCCAACGTCCTGACTTTC
CDR3aa: CASSPSLSSGANVLTF

d_gene: TRBD1
v_gene: TRBV19
abundance: -
j_gene: TRBJ2-3
CDR3nt: TGTGCCAGTAGTAAACGGACAGGGGCCGATACGCAGTATTTT
CDR3aa: CASSKRTGADTQYF

d_gene: -
v_gene: TRBV6-4
abundance: -
j_gene: TRBJ1-2
CDR3nt: TGTGCCAGCAGTGACTCAGAGATCTCGGGCAGTAACTATGGCTACACCTTC
CDR3aa: CASSDSEISGSNYGYTF

d_gene: TRBD2
v_gene: TRBV4-1
abundance: -
j_gene: TRBJ2-2
CDR3nt: TGCGCCAGCAGTCAAACCGGGACTAGCGGGGGGTCCCTGATTTTCCGGGAGCTGTTTTTT
CDR3aa: CASSQTGTSGGSLIFRELFF

d_gene: -
v_gene: TRBV19
abundance: -
j_gene: TRBJ2-7
CDR3nt: TGTGCCAGTACGGCTGACGGGGATTACGAGCAGTACTTC
CDR3aa: CASTADGDYEQYF

d_gene: -
v_gene: TRBV25-1
abundance: -
j_gene: TRBJ2-5
CDR3nt: TGTGCCGAGTCCGGGACGCCGGGCGGGGAGACCCAGTACTTC
CDR3aa: CAESGTPGGETQYF

d_gene: -
v_gene: TRBV7-9
abundance: -
j_gene: TRBJ2-7
CDR3nt: TGTGCCAGCAGCCCGCGGCCCGAGTCTTACGAGCAGTACTTC
CDR3aa: CASSPRPESYEQYF

d_gene: TRBD1
v_gene: TRBV25-1
abundance: -
j_gene: TRBJ1-5
CDR3nt: TGTGCCAGCAGTGCGGGACAGGGATATCAGCCCCAGCATTTT
CDR3aa: CASSAGQGYQPQHF

d_gene: TRBD1
v_gene: TRBV27
abundance: -
j_gene: TRBJ1-2
CDR3nt: TGTGCCAGCTCGGGACAGGGGGCGAGTTATGGCTACACCTTC
CDR3aa: CASSGQGASYGYTF

d_gene: -
v_gene: TRBV4-3
abundance: few
j_gene: TRBJ2-2
CDR3nt: TGCGCCAGCAGCCAAGATTGGGTGAACACCGGGGAGCTGTTTTTT
CDR3aa: CASSQDWVNTGELFF

d_gene: TRBD1
v_gene: TRBV15
abundance: -
j_gene: TRBJ2-7
CDR3nt: TGTGCCACCAGCAGAGATCACCGGGACAGTTCCTACGAGCAGTACTTC
CDR3aa: CATSRDHRDSSYEQYF

d_gene: TRBD2
v_gene: TRBV7-3
abundance: -
j_gene: TRBJ2-7
CDR3nt: TGTGCCAGCAGCTTCGAGCGGGGCCGGGAGCAGTACTTC
CDR3aa: CASSFERGREQYF

d_gene: TRBD2
v_gene: TRBV27
abundance: -
j_gene: TRBJ2-1
CDR3nt: TGTGCCAGCAGTTTATCGATAGCGGGGGTACACAATGAGCAGTTCTTC
CDR3aa: CASSLSIAGVHNEQFF

d_gene: TRBD1
v_gene: TRBV6-1
abundance: once
j_gene: TRBJ1-1
CDR3nt: TGTGCCAGCACCCAGGGGGCTGAAGCTTTCTTT
CDR3aa: CASTQGAEAFF

d_gene: TRBD1
v_gene: TRBV7-9
abundance: -
j_gene: TRBJ2-7
CDR3nt: TGTGCCAGCAGCTTAGTTACAGGGGTCGAGCAGTACTTC
CDR3aa: CASSLVTGVEQYF

d_gene: -
v_gene: TRBV7-2
abundance: -
j_gene: TRBJ2-1
CDR3nt: TGTGCCAGCAGCCGTGGGCCGTCCGACGCTGAGCAGTTCTTC
CDR3aa: CASSRGPSDAEQFF

d_gene: TRBD2
v_gene: TRBV9
abundance: -
j_gene: TRBJ2-3
CDR3nt: TGTGCCAGCAGCGTCGGGGGGGCCGTGGATACGCAGTATTTT
CDR3aa: CASSVGGAVDTQYF

d_gene: -
v_gene: TRBV19
abundance: -
j_gene: TRBJ2-1
CDR3nt: TGTGCCAGTAACCCGGGACTGCAGGAATACAATGAGCAGTTCTTC
CDR3aa: CASNPGLQEYNEQFF

d_gene: -
v_gene: TRBV7-2
abundance: -
j_gene: TRBJ2-2
CDR3nt: TGTGCCAGCAGCTCCGGACAGACCAACACCGGGGAGCTGTTTTTT
CDR3aa: CASSSGQTNTGELFF

d_gene: TRBD1
v_gene: TRBV7-2
abundance: -
j_gene: TRBJ1-3
CDR3nt: TGTGCCAGCAGCCCCCAGGGGGGAACTGGAAACACCATATATTTT
CDR3aa: CASSPQGGTGNTIYF

d_gene: TRBD1
v_gene: TRBV11-2
abundance: -
j_gene: TRBJ1-4
CDR3nt: TGTGCCACCTCGACAGGGAACAATGAAAAACTGTTTTTT
CDR3aa: CATSTGNNEKLFF

d_gene: -
v_gene: TRBV19
abundance: -
j_gene: TRBJ1-2
CDR3nt: TGTGCCAGTAGTATAGGGGGAGTGAACTATGGCTACACCTTC
CDR3aa: CASSIGGVNYGYTF

d_gene: -
v_gene: TRBV4-1
abundance: once
j_gene: TRBJ1-5
CDR3nt: TGCGCCAGCAGCCAAGAACAACGAATAGATCAGCCCCAGCATTTT
CDR3aa: CASSQEQRIDQPQHF

d_gene: -
v_gene: TRBV19
abundance: -
j_gene: TRBJ1-2
CDR3nt: TGTGCCAGTAGTACCGGGACGGTCTTGAATGGCTACACCTTC
CDR3aa: CASSTGTVLNGYTF